The entry that follows covers one T cell receptor beta chain sequence. What it recognizes is unknown. The record originates from a study of identical twins. Whole-study results and caveats: Beta clonotypes that were abundant in cord blood contained fewer insertions, a pattern absent from memory repertoires. Zero-insertion analyses were open to partial confounding by invariant MAIT and iNKT cells.

MiXCR, run by TCRdb on the 5' RACE reads, gives a single entry per CDR3 protein. This sample yields 350,000 to 450,000 distinct CDR3 sequences, of which approximately 17% are seen a single time; about 12% belongs to the top ten. In every case, the donor was a healthy Caucasian. The CDR3 loop spans 15 amino acids. The TCR originated in a man over 45 in good health. Source material: naive T cells sorted from blood. V is TRBV21-1 and J is TRBJ2-5; the table's D call, TRBD2, was not checked against the DNA. TRBV21-1 is a pseudogene locus. CDR3 residues: CASSDGLGGQETQYF. The CDR3 bases are TGTGCCAGCAGCGACGGACTAGGGGGTCAAGAGACCCAGTACTTC.